Below, 25 T cell receptor beta chains from the same sample are listed, as sequenced in a study of breast tumors, draining lymph nodes, adjacent tissues (dated by TCRdb to the mid-2010s). The receptor library was made with multiplex PCR. Sequencing took place on an Illumina HiSeq 2000. Through fastp at Q25 and MiXCR, TCRdb rebuilt clones from the public reads, retaining in-frame beta chains. CDR3 protein duplicates are merged, each entry listing the most common genes and DNA. In this sample the table shows 50,000 to 75,000 distinct CDR3 sequences, less than 75% of which occur a single time. Less than 20% of the sample belongs to the ten largest clones. Sequenced material: breast tumor tissue. These receptors all come from a female donor with breast cancer. Some clones in this sample may be carry-over from other donors' samples.

This clonotype was recorded at least ten times. A much more abundant neighbour one base away suggests this may be a read error. V is TRBV6-5 and J is TRBJ1-4; D gene uncertain. The CDR3 is 15 residues long. Trimming stripped 5 bases from V and 8 bases from J, with 18 bases between. Looked up from germline, CDR1 is MNHEY and CDR2 is SVGAGI. The CDR3 coding sequence is TGTGCCAGCAGTCACCCAGGAACGGATGAGGAAAAACTGTTTTTT. Translating gives CASSHPGTDEEKLFF.

V usage is TRBV9 and J usage is TRBJ2-3; 7 bases agree with TRBD2. The germline V gene encodes CDR1 SGDLS and CDR2 YYNGEE. J lost 2 bases, V lost 4 bases, and 13 bases had no gene match. This CDR3 is 17 amino acids long. For the CDR3, the DNA is TGTGCCAGCAGCCCAGGGACGGAGGGACTAACCACAGATACGCAGTATTTT. Translating it yields CASSPGTEGLTTDTQYF. Drawing the rest from reference TRBV9 and TRBJ2-3, the complete variable domain is DSGVTQTPKHLITATGQRVTLRCSPRSGDLSVYWYQQSLDQGLQFLIQYYNGEERAKGNILERFSAQQFPDLHSELNLSSLELGDSALYFCASSPGTEGLTTDTQYFGPGTRLTVL.

This clonotype occurred once. An end of the junction does not agree with germline; a read error may underlie this. This chain joins TRBV5-1 and TRBJ1-2, with D possibly TRBD1 on 6 matching bases. Germline-derived CDR1 and CDR2 are SGHRS and YFSETQ. This CDR3 is built from 14 residues. The CDR3 region is CASSPPGGAGGYTF. CDR3 in DNA: TGTGCCAGCAGCCCACCTGGGGGCGCGGGCGGCTACACCTTC.

This clonotype was picked up many times. The V call is TRBV24-1, the J call TRBJ1-5; 7 bases map to TRBD1. The CDR3 length is 12 residues. V shed 11 bases and J 7 bases; nucleotides not matched to a gene: 7. The germline gives CDR1 KGHDR, CDR2 SFDVKD. In nucleotides, the CDR3 is TGTGCCAGCGAACAGGGGAGGCAGCCCCAGCATTTT. This gives the protein CASEQGRQPQHF.

This clonotype has at least ten counts. The chain combines TRBV30 with TRBJ2-5; D gene ambiguous. The CDR3 covers 12 residues. In germline, CDR1 is GTSNPN, CDR2 SVGIG (reference sequence). The ends were cut back, 0 bases at V and 6 bases at J, with 8 bases in the middle. The CDR3: CAWSVKGQTQYF. CDR3 coding DNA: TGTGCCTGGAGTGTCAAGGGCCAGACCCAGTACTTC.

The chain employs TRBV7-9 and TRBJ2-7, with D possibly called TRBD1 or TRBD2 (7 bases each). CDR3 size: 16 residues. Germline V gene data show CDR1 as SEHNR and CDR2 as FQNEAQ (reference sequence). The V gene lost 1 base and the J gene lost 4 bases, with 17 bases spanning the gap. The CDR3 spells CASSLEQGGAGYEQYF. The CDR3 nucleotides are TGTGCCAGCAGCTTAGAGCAGGGGGGGGCAGGATACGAGCAGTACTTC.

This clonotype occurred many times. This rearrangement joins TRBV28 to TRBJ1-5; maybe TRBD1 (5 bases). The CDR3 loop spans 17 amino acids. Germline assignment: CDR1 MDHEN and CDR2 SYDVKM. V was shortened by 5 bases and J by 7 bases, with 24 bases between the two germline ends. DNA of the CDR3: TGTGCCAGCAGTCCCGCGGGACTCCTTATCGGGGGGCAGCCCCAGCATTTT. This encodes CASSPAGLLIGGQPQHF. The full variable domain, its missing parts supplied by reference TRBV28 and TRBJ1-5, is DVKVTQSSRYLVKRTGEKVFLECVQDMDHENMFWYRQDPGLGLRLIYFSYDVKMKEKGDIPEGYSVSREKKERFSLILESASTNQTSMYLCASSPAGLLIGGQPQHFGDGTRLSIL.

The chain employs TRBV5-4 and TRBJ2-3; maybe TRBD1 (5 bases). The CDR3 is 12 residues long. Trimming stripped 2 bases from V and 7 bases from J, with 8 bases between. Germline CDR1 reads SGHNT; CDR2 reads YYREEE (reference sequence). CDR3 amino acids: CASSFWGNTQYF. As DNA, the CDR3 is TGTGCCAGCAGCTTTTGGGGCAATACGCAGTATTTT.

V is TRBV5-1 and J is TRBJ2-7; 8 nucleotides agree with TRBD2. CDR3 length: 15 amino acids. CDR1 is SGHRS, CDR2 YFSETQ, per germline. The J segment lost 4 bases and the V segment lost 0 bases, leaving 6 bases of the junction unmatched. The CDR3 region is CASSLDSGVGYEQYF. CDR3 nucleotides: TGCGCCAGCAGCTTGGATAGCGGGGTGGGTTACGAGCAGTACTTC.

The gene calls are TRBV6-5 and TRBJ2-6, with a tentative D call TRBD2 (6 bases). Deletions cut 6 bases from V and 3 bases from J, with 15 bases between. CDR3 length equals 16 residues. From germline, CDR1 is MNHEY and CDR2 SVGAGI. The CDR3 DNA reads as TGTGCCAGCAGCCCCGTTGGGGGGTTTGGGGCCAACGTCCTGACTTTC. Its protein is CASSPVGGFGANVLTF.

The table lists this clonotype with many counts. V gene TRBV20-1 combines with J gene TRBJ2-3, with D possibly TRBD1 on 6 matching bases. Trimming pared 3 bases from V and 4 bases from J, leaving 8 bases between. The CDR3 has 12 residues. CDR1 is DFQATT, CDR2 SNEGSKA, per germline (reference sequence). The CDR3 reads CSARRGSDTQYF. The CDR3 DNA reads as TGCAGTGCTAGGAGGGGGTCAGATACGCAGTATTTT.

This clonotype showed up just a few times. Given the absence of the conserved phenylalanine or tryptophan at the CDR3 end, a read error is likely. The DNA is omitted, as the CDR3 cannot be located on it reliably, and the CDR3 follows TCRdb's listing. The gene calls are TRBV15 and TRBJ1-6. The CDR3 length equals 10 residues, ends included. Germline V gene data show CDR1 as LNHNV and CDR2 as YYDKDF (reference sequence). The CDR3 loop is CATSRDPLLS.

This clonotype was found many times. This chain joins TRBV6-5 and TRBJ2-1; D might be TRBD1 (5 bases). The CDR3 has 15 residues. V was shortened by 6 bases and J by 9 bases, with 21 bases between the two germline ends. In germline, CDR1 is MNHEY, CDR2 SVGAGI. CDR3 region: CASSRNVDSVGEQFF. CDR3 DNA sequence: TGTGCCAGCAGCCGTAACGTAGACAGCGTTGGTGAGCAGTTCTTC.

This clonotype was found many times. The chain recombines TRBV6-2 or TRBV6-3 with TRBJ1-5; TRBD1 might be the D (5 bases). Trimming took 4 bases from V and 6 from J, leaving 19 bases between them. This CDR3 has 16 amino acids. The germline V gene has CDR1 MNHEY and CDR2 SVGEGT. The CDR3 coding sequence is TGTGCCAGCAGTTCAGGCGACTGGGGGGGAAGTCAGCCCCAGCATTTT. This translates into CASSSGDWGGSQPQHF.

CDR3 region: CASSLQAGGSYEQYF. The CDR3 DNA reads TGTGCCAGCAGCTTACAGGCAGGGGGCTCCTACGAGCAGTACTTC. The rearrangement links TRBV7-3 to TRBJ2-7; TRBD1 agrees at 7 bases. Trimming removed 2 bases from V and 0 bases from J; junction bases left unmatched: 4. The germline V gene encodes CDR1 SGHTA and CDR2 FQGTGA. This CDR3 region has 15 residues.

The chain uses TRBV11-2 and TRBJ2-3, with TRBD2 matching over 7 bases. Germline assignment: CDR1 SGHAT and CDR2 FQNNGV. The CDR3 is 12 amino acids. V trimming: 5 bases; J trimming: 11 bases; junction bases outside the gene matches: 7. The CDR3 DNA sequence: TGTGCCAGCAGCAAGGGCCCGGGGGGGCAGTATTTT. Its translation: CASSKGPGGQYF.

The V call is TRBV2, the J call TRBJ1-5; no clear D. V lost 6 bases and J 11 bases, leaving 14 bases between the germline ends. There are 12 residues in the CDR3. CDR1 SNHLY and CDR2 FYNNEI come from the germline V gene. This CDR3 reads CASRRPTETQHF. CDR3 sequence (DNA): TGTGCCAGCAGACGGCCAACGGAGACCCAGCATTTT.

As DNA, the CDR3 is TGTGCCAGCAGCTCCTACAGGGGGCGGTACAATGAGCAGTTCTTC. Protein sequence: CASSSYRGRYNEQFF. The chain joins TRBV7-2 to TRBJ2-1; 9 bases agree with TRBD1. In germline, CDR1 is SGHTA, CDR2 FQGNSA. V shed 4 bases, J shed 4 bases, and the junction held 5 bases outside the gene matches. This CDR3 contains 15 residues.

CDR3 loop: CAPGTPGTSNSPLHF. The DNA of the CDR3 is TGTGCTCCCGGGACACCAGGAACCTCTAATTCACCCCTCCACTTT. The chain has TRBV2 and TRBJ1-6; TRBD1 is a possible D gene (6 bases). This CDR3 comprises 15 residues. Looked up from germline, CDR1 is SNHLY and CDR2 is FYNNEI.

This clonotype was seen ten or more times. The chain's CDR3 is CASERGASSGNEQFF. The CDR3, as DNA: TGTGCCAGCGAGCGAGGGGCCAGCAGCGGGAATGAGCAGTTCTTC. The V gene is TRBV11-2, the J gene TRBJ2-1, with a tentative D call TRBD2 (6 bases). The germline V and J ends were trimmed by 8 bases and 7 bases, with 21 bases remaining between them. Germline V lookup: CDR1 SGHAT, CDR2 FQNNGV. The length of the CDR3 is 15 residues.

Turning to this clonotype: The CDR3 does not close with the conserved phenylalanine or tryptophan, likely indicating a read error. The J gene is TRBJ1-2, the V gene TRBV5-8; TRBD1 is a possible D gene (5 bases). The CDR3 has 15 amino acids. V was shortened by 4 bases and J by 4 bases, with 17 bases between the two germline ends. Germline V CDR1 and CDR2: SGHTS, YDEGEE. The CDR3 region is CASSPQGPSIYGYTL. CDR3 nucleotides: TGTGCCAGCAGCCCGCAGGGACCGTCTATCTATGGCTACACCCTC.

V and J are TRBV9 and TRBJ1-2; tentative D call: TRBD1 (6 bases). Germline CDR1 is SGDLS and CDR2 is YYNGEE. This CDR3 has 15 amino acids. The ends were cut back, 3 bases at V and 1 base at J, with 13 bases in the middle. The CDR3 DNA is TGTGCCAGCAGCGAGGGGGGGGGGTATAACTATGGCTACACCTTC. The encoded protein is CASSEGGGYNYGYTF.

This rearrangement joins TRBV3-1 to TRBJ1-5; tentative D call: TRBD1 (5 bases). Trimming took off 2 bases at V and 7 bases at J, with 12 bases between the two ends. CDR1 and CDR2 from the germline V gene are LGHDT and YNNKEL (reference sequence). This CDR3 has 14 amino acids. CDR3 sequence (DNA): TGTGCCAGCAGCCAAAACCAGGGAGTCCAGCCCCAGCATTTT. It codes for CASSQNQGVQPQHF.

By proportion, this clonotype is medium-sized (0.01 to 0.1%). The chain's CDR3 is CSARASGQGFYEQYF. The CDR3, as DNA: TGCAGTGCTAGAGCCTCGGGACAGGGGTTCTACGAGCAGTACTTC. The chain is built from TRBV20-1 and TRBJ2-7; 10 bases fit TRBD1. Germline assignment: CDR1 DFQATT and CDR2 SNEGSKA (reference sequence). The V and J ends lost 1 base and 3 bases, in that order; junction bases with no gene match: 6. The CDR3 totals 15 residues.

Comment on this clonotype: No conserved phenylalanine or tryptophan ends this CDR3, so it is likely a read error. The CDR3 reads CASSFLPGELFS. DNA for the CDR3: TGTGCCAGCAGCTTCCTCCCCGGGGAGCTGTTTTCT. The V call is TRBV7-2, the J call TRBJ2-2; D is uncertain. Germline values: CDR1 SGHTA, CDR2 FQGNSA. This CDR3 has 12 amino acids. The V end lost 3 bases, the J end lost 6 bases, and 5 bases lay between the germline ends.